This T cell receptor beta chain was documented in a study of OX40 agonist ivuxolimab in advanced cancers. In regard to this clone: The target antigen is unknown.

Any history of autoimmune disease or systemic immunosuppression disqualified patients. The CDR3 contains 16 residues. Trimming took 2 bases from V and 1 from J, leaving 14 bases between them. Germline V CDR1 and CDR2: MNHNY, SVGAGI (reference sequence). Study-level findings and limits: Among the nonresponders, some also had low normalized T-cell clonal expansion. At 0.1 to 3.0 mg/kg, clonal expansion of CD4+ and CD8+ blood T cells had occurred by week 6. CD8+ T cells averaged more expanded clones than CD4+.

Some clones are missing from TCRdb's copy, which holds only in-frame ones; the method was immunoSEQ multiplex PCR. Of tens of thousands of clones listed, about 88% are singletons. Here the sequenced sample was CD4+ or CD8+ T cells sorted from blood, taken in a trial of the OX40 agonist ivuxolimab. The sequence was collected from an adult with an advanced solid tumor such as melanoma, head and neck, liver or kidney cancer. The V and J genes are TRBV6-6 and TRBJ1-1; D remains ambiguous. The CDR3 spells CASSYLLPAANTEAFF. CDR3 coding DNA: TGTGCCAGCAGTTACCTGTTGCCGGCAGCGAACACTGAAGCTTTCTTT.